This T cell receptor (beta chain) is drawn from a study of OX40 agonist ivuxolimab in advanced cancers. Across the study: Averaging roughly 60 years in age, with a range of roughly 20 to 90, the cohort was 82.7% male.

Using immunoSEQ multiplex PCR, the repertoire was profiled, and TCRdb retains in-frame clones only, with some absent. The sample records just under 75,000 clones, about nine tenths being singletons. A word on this clone: The antigen remains undetermined.

Trimming took 5 bases from V and 0 from J, leaving 8 bases between them. The V gene's germline CDR1 is SNHLY and CDR2 FYNNEI. The CDR3 contains 14 residues. Points from the study as a whole: Both blood CD4+ and CD8+ T cells showed clonal growth by week 6 at 0.1 to 3.0 mg/kg. Expanded clones were, on average, more numerous in CD8+ T cells than in CD4+.

This chain connects TRBV2 to TRBJ1-5, with D perhaps matching TRBD1 (5 bases). The receptor was derived from an adult with an advanced solid tumor such as melanoma, head and neck, liver or kidney cancer. The sample was CD4+ or CD8+ T cells sorted from blood, taken in a trial of the OX40 agonist ivuxolimab. CDR3 region: CASSRQLSNQPQHF. The CDR3 DNA reads TGTGCCAGCAGTCGACAGCTTAGCAATCAGCCCCAGCATTTT.